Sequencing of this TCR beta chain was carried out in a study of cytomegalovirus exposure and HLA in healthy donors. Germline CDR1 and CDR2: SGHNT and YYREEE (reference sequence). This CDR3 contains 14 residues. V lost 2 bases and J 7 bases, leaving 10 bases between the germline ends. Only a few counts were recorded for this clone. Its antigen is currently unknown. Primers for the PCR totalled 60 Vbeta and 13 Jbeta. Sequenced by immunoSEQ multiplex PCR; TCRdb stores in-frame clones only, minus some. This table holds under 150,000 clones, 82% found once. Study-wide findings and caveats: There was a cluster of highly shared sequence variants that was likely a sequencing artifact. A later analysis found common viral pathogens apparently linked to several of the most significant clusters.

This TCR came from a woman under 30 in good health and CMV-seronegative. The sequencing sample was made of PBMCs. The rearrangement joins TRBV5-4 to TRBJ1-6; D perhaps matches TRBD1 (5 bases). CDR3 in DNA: TGTGCCAGCAGCTTCTGGGGGGGGAATTCACCCCTCCACTTT. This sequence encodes CASSFWGGNSPLHF.